The 12 T cell receptor beta chains below were found in one sample sequenced in a study of shared clonotypes between healthy human individuals. Generated by immunoSEQ multiplex PCR, the TCRdb table keeps only in-frame clones and is missing some. The data contain some 2.4 million clones, 90% to 95% of them singletons. What was sequenced was naive CD4+ T cells from PBMCs. Stated subset: CD45RA+ positively selected. The receptors derive from a young man in good health. Some clones in this sample may be carry-over from other donors' samples.

The V gene is TRBV5-1, the J gene TRBJ2-2, with D possibly TRBD2 on 5 matching bases. V was cut by 4 bases and J by 5 bases, with 15 bases left in between. This CDR3 has 15 amino acids. Germline-derived CDR1 and CDR2 are SGHRS and YFSETQ. CDR3 loop: CASSLTTLGTGELFF. The DNA for the CDR3 is TGCGCCAGCAGCCTGACTACCTTGGGAACCGGGGAGCTGTTTTTT. Full variable domain (rest looked up from reference TRBV5-1 and TRBJ2-2): KAGVTQTPRYLIKTRGQQVTLSCSPISGHRSVSWYQQTPGQGLQFLFEYFSETQRNKGNFPGRFSGRQFSNSRSEMNVSTLELGDSALYLCASSLTTLGTGELFFGEGSRLTVL.

The V and J genes are TRBV7-2 and TRBJ2-3, with D possibly being TRBD1 (5 bases). The CDR3 length is 15 residues. The germline gives CDR1 SGHTA, CDR2 FQGNSA. The V end lost 1 base, the J end lost 6 bases, and 14 bases lay between the germline ends. CDR3 loop: CASSLVIGAQDTQYF. CDR3 in DNA: TGTGCCAGCAGCTTAGTTATTGGGGCCCAGGATACGCAGTATTTT.

This clone was seen a single time. A read error is possible here, since a much larger clone lies one base away. CDR3 sequence reads: CASSLDPDTQYF. The CDR3 DNA reads as TGCGCCAGCAGCTTGGACCCAGATACGCAGTATTTT. V is TRBV5-1 and J is TRBJ2-3; D is undetermined. The CDR3 is made up of 12 amino acids. Trimming took off 0 bases at V and 4 bases at J, with 3 bases between the two ends. CDR1 and CDR2 (germline): SGHRS, YFSETQ. The full variable domain, its missing parts supplied by reference TRBV5-1 and TRBJ2-3, is KAGVTQTPRYLIKTRGQQVTLSCSPISGHRSVSWYQQTPGQGLQFLFEYFSETQRNKGNFPGRFSGRQFSNSRSEMNVSTLELGDSALYLCASSLDPDTQYFGPGTRLTVL.

The chain links TRBV4-1 to TRBJ2-1; 11 positions agree with TRBD2. CDR3 length equals 13 residues. Germline CDR1 reads MGHRA; CDR2 reads YSYEKL. V was clipped by 8 bases and J by 8 bases; unmatched bases: 5. The CDR3 bases are TGCGCCAGCGCTAGCGGGAGGAAATATGAGCAGTTCTTC. This translates into CASASGRKYEQFF.

To note about this clone: This sample includes further DNA sequences coding for the same CDR3. This chain uses TRBV5-1 with TRBJ2-7; TRBD2 matches 11 bases. After removal of 0 bases from V and 5 bases from J, the junction contained 4 bases not matched to a gene. CDR1 is SGHRS and CDR2 is YFSETQ in the germline V gene. CDR3 length: 15 amino acids. The CDR3 DNA sequence: TGCGCCAGCAGCTTGGAAGGACTAGCGGGCAACGAGCAGTACTTC. Its protein product is CASSLEGLAGNEQYF. The full variable domain, with the rest looked up from reference TRBV5-1 and TRBJ2-7, is KAGVTQTPRYLIKTRGQQVTLSCSPISGHRSVSWYQQTPGQGLQFLFEYFSETQRNKGNFPGRFSGRQFSNSRSEMNVSTLELGDSALYLCASSLEGLAGNEQYFGPGTRLTVT.

Remarks on this clone: Other DNA variants within this sample encode the same CDR3. V is TRBV5-1 and J is TRBJ2-3, with 8 bases aligning to TRBD2. The trim removed 2 bases at V and 3 bases at J, leaving 2 bases unmatched. The CDR3 is made up of 14 amino acids. Germline CDR1 reads SGHRS; CDR2 reads YFSETQ. The CDR3 sequence is CASSLSGSTDTQYF. The CDR3 bases are TGCGCCAGCAGCTTAAGCGGGAGTACAGATACGCAGTATTTT.

The rearrangement links TRBV5-1 to TRBJ2-2; TRBD1 matches 7 bases. Per germline, CDR1 SGHRS and CDR2 YFSETQ. V shed 4 bases, J shed 0 bases, and the junction held 3 bases outside the gene matches. This CDR3 comprises 15 residues. CDR3 protein: CASSVDRTNTGELFF. The CDR3 bases are TGCGCCAGCAGCGTGGACAGGACGAACACCGGGGAGCTGTTTTTT.

This rearrangement joins TRBV29-1 to TRBJ1-2, with a possible D match to TRBD1 (5 bases). Trimming pared 4 bases from V and 4 bases from J, leaving 13 bases between. CDR1 is SQVTM, CDR2 ANQGSEA, per germline. This CDR3 contains 13 residues. In nucleotides, the CDR3 is TGCAGCGTTGTACGACAGAGGGTCTATGGCTACACCTTC. Protein sequence: CSVVRQRVYGYTF.

This chain connects TRBV5-6 to TRBJ1-3; D is unclear. Per germline, CDR1 SGHDT and CDR2 YYEEEE. V was pared by 4 bases and J by 0 bases, with 8 bases between. The CDR3 runs to 14 residues. Here the CDR3 DNA reads TGTGCCAGCAGCGGAGCCAGCTCTGGAAACACCATATATTTT. Protein sequence: CASSGASSGNTIYF.

This sequence joins TRBV7-9 and TRBJ2-1; D not certain. The CDR3 consists of 13 residues. V was cut by 1 base and J by 5 bases, with 6 bases left in between. Germline lookup yields CDR1 SEHNR and CDR2 FQNEAQ (reference sequence). This CDR3 reads CASSLVTDNEQFF. The CDR3 region has the DNA TGTGCCAGCAGCTTAGTAACAGACAATGAGCAGTTCTTC.

The chain links TRBV28 to TRBJ1-2; a weak D match, TRBD1 (6 bases). V was shortened by 5 bases and J by 8 bases, with 18 bases between the two germline ends. Germline CDR1 is MDHEN and CDR2 is SYDVKM. This CDR3 region has 14 residues. CDR3 in amino acids: CASSPGARGTGYTF. The CDR3 DNA reads as TGTGCCAGCAGTCCGGGAGCCAGGGGTACCGGCTACACCTTC.

The chain couples TRBV5-1 to TRBJ2-1; a weak D match, TRBD2 (5 bases). The V end lost 1 base, the J end lost 3 bases, and 11 bases lay between the germline ends. This CDR3 has 15 residues. The germline CDR1 and CDR2 sequences are SGHRS and YFSETQ. The CDR3 nucleotides read TGCGCCAGCAGCTTGCTAATAGGAGGCTACAATGAGCAGTTCTTC. It is translated as CASSLLIGGYNEQFF.